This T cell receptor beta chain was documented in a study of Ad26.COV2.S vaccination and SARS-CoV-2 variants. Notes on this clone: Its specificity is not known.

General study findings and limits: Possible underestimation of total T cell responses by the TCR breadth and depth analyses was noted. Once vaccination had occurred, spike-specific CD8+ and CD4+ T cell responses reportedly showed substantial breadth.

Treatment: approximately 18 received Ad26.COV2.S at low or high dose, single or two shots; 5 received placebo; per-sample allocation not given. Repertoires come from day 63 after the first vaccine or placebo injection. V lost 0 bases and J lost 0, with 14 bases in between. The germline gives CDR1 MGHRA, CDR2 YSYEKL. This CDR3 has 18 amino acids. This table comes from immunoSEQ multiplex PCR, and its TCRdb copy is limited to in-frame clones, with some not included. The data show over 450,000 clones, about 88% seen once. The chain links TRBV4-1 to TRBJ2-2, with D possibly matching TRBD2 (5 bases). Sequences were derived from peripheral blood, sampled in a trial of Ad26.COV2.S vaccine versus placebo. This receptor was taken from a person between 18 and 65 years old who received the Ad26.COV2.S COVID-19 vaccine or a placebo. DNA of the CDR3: TGCGCCAGCAGCCAAGATGTAGACTATCACCCGAACACCGGGGAGCTGTTTTTT. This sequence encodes CASSQDVDYHPNTGELFF.